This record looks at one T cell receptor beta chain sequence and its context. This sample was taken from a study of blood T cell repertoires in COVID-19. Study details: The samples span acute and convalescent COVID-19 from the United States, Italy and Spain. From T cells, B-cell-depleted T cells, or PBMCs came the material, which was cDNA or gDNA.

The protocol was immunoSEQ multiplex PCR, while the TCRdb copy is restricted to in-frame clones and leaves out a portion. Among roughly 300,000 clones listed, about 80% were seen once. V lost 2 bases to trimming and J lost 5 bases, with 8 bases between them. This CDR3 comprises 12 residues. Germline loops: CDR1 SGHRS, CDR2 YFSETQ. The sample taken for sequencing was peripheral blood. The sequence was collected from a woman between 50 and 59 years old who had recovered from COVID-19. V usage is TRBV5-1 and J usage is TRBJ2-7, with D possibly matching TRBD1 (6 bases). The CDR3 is CASSLQGDEQYF. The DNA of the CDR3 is TGCGCCAGCAGCTTACAGGGTGACGAGCAGTACTTC.